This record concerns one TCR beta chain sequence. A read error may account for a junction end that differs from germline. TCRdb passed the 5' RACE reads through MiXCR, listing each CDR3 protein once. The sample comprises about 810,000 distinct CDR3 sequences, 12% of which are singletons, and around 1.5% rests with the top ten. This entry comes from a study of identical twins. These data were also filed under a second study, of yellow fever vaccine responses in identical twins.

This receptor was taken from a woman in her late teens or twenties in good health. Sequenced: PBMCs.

The CDR3 DNA follows: TGTGCCAGCAGTTTACGCAGCGACTCCTACGAGCGGTACTTC. Its translation: CASSLRSDSYERYF. The chain uses TRBV27 and TRBJ2-7; D not certain. The CDR3 runs 14 residues. CDR1 is MNHEY, CDR2 SMNVEV, per germline (reference sequence).